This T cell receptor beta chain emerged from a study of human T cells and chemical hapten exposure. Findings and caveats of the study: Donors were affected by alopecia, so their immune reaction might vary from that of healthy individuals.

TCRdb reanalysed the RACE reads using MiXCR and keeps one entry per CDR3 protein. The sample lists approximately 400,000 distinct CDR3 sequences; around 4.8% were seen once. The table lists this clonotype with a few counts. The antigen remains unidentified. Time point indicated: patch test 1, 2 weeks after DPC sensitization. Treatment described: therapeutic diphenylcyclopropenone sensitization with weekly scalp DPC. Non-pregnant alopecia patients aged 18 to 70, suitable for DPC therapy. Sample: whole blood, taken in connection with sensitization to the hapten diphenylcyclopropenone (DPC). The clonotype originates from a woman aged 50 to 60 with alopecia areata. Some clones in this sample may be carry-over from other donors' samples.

The CDR3 sequence is CASSRARLAVQETQYF. CDR3 DNA sequence: TGTGCCAGCAGCCGCGCCCGACTAGCGGTTCAAGAGACCCAGTACTTC. The gene calls are TRBV12-3 or TRBV12-4 and TRBJ2-5; TRBD2 matches at 9 bases. This CDR3 spans 16 amino acids. J gave up 2 bases and V 6 bases, and 10 bases lay outside the gene matches.